These T cell receptor beta chains were read from a single sample in a study of metastatic and nonmetastatic thyroid tumors. MiXCR was used by TCRdb to re-call the PCR reads. The sample includes about 92,000 clones, about 16% of them seen just once. The specimen sequenced was blood. These receptors all stem from a female donor with papillary thyroid cancer or a benign thyroid nodule (not recorded which). Some clones in this sample may be carry-over from other donors' samples. Each CDR3 is given without its conserved first and last residue. The order of the fields is CDR3 length, V gene, CDR3 protein.

12	TRBV6-4	ASSAQGVADTQY
13	TRBV20-1	SAREFPSESTEAS
13	TRBV6-2/TRBV6-3	ASRGSLAGANVLT
14	TRBV28	ASSRRERVGSQPQH
14	TRBV12-3/TRBV12-4	ASSLSTGFRYPEAF
12	TRBV5-4	ASSLAPDRDEQF
10	TRBV7-2	ASSLGEGTKY
12	TRBV12-3/TRBV12-4	ASSTGTGIYGYT
11	TRBV20-1	SANWAVNSPLH
12	TRBV28	ASSFEEVSYEQY
13	TRBV19	ASSIVRDLNQPQH
13	TRBV7-2	ASSPVFEDNYGYT
12	TRBV5-6	ASSWPSDNTEAF
9	TRBV7-9	ASLDGYEQY
11	TRBV6-1	ASREGGGYGYT
10	TRBV20-1	SARDAGYEQY
14	TRBV3-1	ASSQDWRGLQETQY
11	TRBV5-8	ASSLFRAAGYT
12	TRBV9	ASSVEGQGYGYT
11	TRBV5-1	ASSLVPGGEQY